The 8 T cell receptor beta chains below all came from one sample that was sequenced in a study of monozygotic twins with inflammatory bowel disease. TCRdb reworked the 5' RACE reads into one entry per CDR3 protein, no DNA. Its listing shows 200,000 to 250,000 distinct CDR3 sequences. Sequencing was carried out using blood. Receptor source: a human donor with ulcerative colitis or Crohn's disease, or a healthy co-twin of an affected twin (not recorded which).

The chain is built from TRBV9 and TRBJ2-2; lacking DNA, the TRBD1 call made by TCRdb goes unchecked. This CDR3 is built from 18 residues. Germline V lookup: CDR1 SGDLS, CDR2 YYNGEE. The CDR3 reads CASSVHGQGAYNTGELFF.

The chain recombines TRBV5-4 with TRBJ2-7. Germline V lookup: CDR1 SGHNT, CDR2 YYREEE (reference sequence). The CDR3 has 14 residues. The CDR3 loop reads CASSQMENPYEQYF.

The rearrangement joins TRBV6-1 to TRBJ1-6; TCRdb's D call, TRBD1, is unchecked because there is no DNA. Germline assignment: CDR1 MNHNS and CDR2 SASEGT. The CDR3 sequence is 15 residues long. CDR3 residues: CASSDPGSVNSPLHF.

The CDR3 here is CASSYQTSGIETQYF. This rearrangement joins TRBV5-6 to TRBJ2-5; TCRdb gives TRBD2 as the D gene, but with no DNA this cannot be confirmed. The V gene's germline CDR1 is SGHDT and CDR2 YYEEEE. This CDR3 has 15 residues.

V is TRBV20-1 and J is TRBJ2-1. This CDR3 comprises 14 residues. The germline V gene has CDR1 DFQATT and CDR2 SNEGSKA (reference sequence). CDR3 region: CSAADRSSYNEQFF.

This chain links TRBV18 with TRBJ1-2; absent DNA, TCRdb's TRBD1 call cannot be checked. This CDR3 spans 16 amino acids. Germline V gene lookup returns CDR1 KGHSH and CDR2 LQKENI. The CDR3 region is CASSPPILPVNYGYTF.

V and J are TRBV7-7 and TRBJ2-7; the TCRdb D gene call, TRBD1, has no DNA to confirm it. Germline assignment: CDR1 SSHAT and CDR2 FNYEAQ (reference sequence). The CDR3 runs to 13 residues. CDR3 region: CASSFSLGVEQYF. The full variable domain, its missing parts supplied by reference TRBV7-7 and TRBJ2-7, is GAGVSQSPRYKVTKRGQDVTLRCDPISSHATLYWYQQALGQGPEFLTYFNYEAQPDKSGLPSDRFSAERPEGSISTLTIQRTEQRDSAMYRCASSFSLGVEQYFGPGTRLTVT.

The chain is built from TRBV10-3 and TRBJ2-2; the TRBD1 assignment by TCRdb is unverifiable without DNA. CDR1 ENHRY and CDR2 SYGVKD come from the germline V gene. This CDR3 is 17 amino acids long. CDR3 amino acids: CAIRLPGQGAAGGELFF.